This T cell receptor (beta chain) was observed in a study of cytomegalovirus exposure and HLA in healthy donors. General study points: Reported results showed that the classifier diagnosed cytomegalovirus status with high specificity and sensitivity. As a later analysis showed, a missense DCLRE1C variant was linked to trimming of TCR beta V- and J-genes.

Amplification used 60 Vbeta primers and 13 Jbeta primers. Libraries were prepared by immunoSEQ multiplex PCR; TCRdb keeps only in-frame clonotypes and omits some of them. Of 120,000 or so clones in the sample, about a sixth were seen once. Participants comprised healthy donors of bone marrow. A few counts support this clone. Its antigen remains unidentified. This receptor was taken from a female donor in good health and CMV-seropositive. The specimen was PBMCs.

This CDR3 reads CASTSGLAGGLSYNEQFF. DNA of the CDR3: TGTGCCAGTACTTCCGGGCTAGCGGGGGGCCTCTCCTACAATGAGCAGTTCTTC. The chain employs TRBV7-2 and TRBJ2-1, with 11 bases lining up with TRBD2. From germline, CDR1 is SGHTA and CDR2 FQGNSA. Unmatched junction bases numbered 13, after V lost 9 bases and J lost 0 bases. The CDR3 consists of 18 residues.